The 24 T cell receptor beta chains listed next were all sequenced from one sample in a study of vaccination and CD4 T cells after COVID-19 (dated by TCRdb to between 2021 and 2023). Their cognate antigens are unknown. Library generation was performed with PCR. Sequencing was performed on an Illumina iSeq 100. DNA from cultured CD4+ T cells was subjected to TCR sequencing with the Oncomine TCR Beta short-read assay at the Johns Hopkins FTIC core. Through fastp at Q25 and MiXCR, TCRdb rebuilt clones from the public reads, retaining in-frame beta chains. Identical CDR3 proteins give one entry, which carries the most common genes and DNA. For this sample the table gives some 17,000 distinct CDR3 sequences, of which over 55% were detected only once. In total, the top ten clones hold roughly 5% of the sample. Per the publication, the treatment or condition label means: approximately nine-day PBMC culture with coronavirus spike peptide pools or control peptides (ViraFEST assay).

Sequenced here: CD4+ T cells from blood, cultured in vitro, sampled after SARS-CoV-2 vaccination. The receptor source for this set is a human donor who had recovered from COVID-19.

The chain uses TRBV20-1 and TRBJ2-3, with unresolved D. V lost 5 bases, J lost 0 bases, and 9 bases lay in between. The germline V gene has CDR1 DFQATT and CDR2 SNEGSKA (reference sequence). The CDR3 is made up of 13 amino acids. CDR3 in DNA: TGCAGTGCTTATCCCATTAGCACAGATACGCAGTATTTT. Its protein is CSAYPISTDTQYF.

The genes are TRBV29-1 and TRBJ1-1, with 11 positions matching TRBD1. CDR3 length: 14 residues. CDR1 SQVTM and CDR2 ANQGSEA come from the germline V gene. The V gene end was trimmed by 3 bases and the J gene end by 5 bases; junction bases not matched to a gene: 5. In nucleotides, the CDR3 is TGCAGCGTTGATCGAGGGACAGGGGGAACTGAAGCTTTCTTT. It specifies CSVDRGTGGTEAFF.

The chain links TRBV6-5 to TRBJ2-1; D unresolved. V was shortened by 0 bases and J by 13 bases, with 16 bases between the two germline ends. Germline values: CDR1 MNHEY, CDR2 SVGAGI. CDR3 length equals 14 residues. The CDR3 sequence: CASSYSIVSEGQFF. CDR3 coding DNA: TGTGCCAGCAGTTACTCGATAGTATCAGAAGGACAGTTCTTC.

J is TRBJ1-2 and V is TRBV6-1, with TRBD1 as a possible D gene (5 bases). V lost 6 bases and J 4 bases, leaving 18 bases between the germline ends. The CDR3 covers 15 residues. Germline V gene lookup returns CDR1 MNHNS and CDR2 SASEGT. CDR3 sequence: CASRTQGGRTYGYTF. CDR3 in DNA: TGTGCCAGCAGGACGCAGGGCGGTCGAACCTATGGCTACACCTTC.

The chain has TRBV7-2 and TRBJ1-2; TRBD1 aligns across 8 bases. There are 13 residues in the CDR3. Trimming took 3 bases from V and 3 from J; bases not matched to a gene: 0. The germline CDR1 and CDR2 sequences are SGHTA and FQGNSA. The CDR3 sequence is CASSLGQDYGYTF. CDR3 DNA: TGTGCCAGCAGCTTGGGACAGGACTATGGCTACACCTTC.

The rearrangement uses TRBV6-1 and TRBJ1-2, with TRBD1 as a possible D gene (5 bases). CDR3 length equals 13 residues. Trimming stripped 6 bases from V and 4 bases from J, with 12 bases between. CDR1 is MNHNS, CDR2 SASEGT, per germline. The CDR3 bases are TGTGCCAGCAGCCGAGGCAGGGTCTATGGCTACACCTTC. It translates to CASSRGRVYGYTF.

The chain recombines TRBV30 with TRBJ1-1; perhaps TRBD1 as D (5 bases). Between the trimmed V and J ends, which lost 0 bases and 5 bases, there was a span of 16 bases. CDR1 and CDR2 (germline): GTSNPN, SVGIG (reference sequence). The CDR3 sequence is 15 residues long. The CDR3 sequence: CAWSVRGVRDTEAFF. The CDR3, as DNA: TGTGCCTGGAGTGTACGGGGGGTCCGGGATACTGAAGCTTTCTTT.

The chain joins TRBV27 to TRBJ1-2; possibly TRBD1 for D (6 bases). V dropped 5 bases and J dropped 7 bases, with 20 bases sitting between them. This CDR3 region has 15 residues. Germline-derived CDR1 and CDR2 are MNHEY and SMNVEV (reference sequence). CDR3 DNA sequence: TGTGCCAGCAGTCCCGAGGGGGGGGTCCCCTCTGGCTACACCTTC. Protein sequence: CASSPEGGVPSGYTF.

This chain uses TRBV28 with TRBJ1-2; 9 bases fit TRBD1. The CDR3 consists of 12 residues. Germline CDR1 and CDR2: MDHEN and SYDVKM. V was clipped by 9 bases and J by 8 bases; unmatched bases: 7. CDR3 amino acids: CASWTGVKGYTF. In DNA form, the CDR3 reads TGTGCCAGTTGGACAGGGGTGAAAGGCTACACCTTC.

The chain recombines TRBV7-2 with TRBJ1-4; D is perhaps TRBD1 (5 bases). Between the trimmed V and J ends, which lost 5 bases and 10 bases, there was a span of 26 bases. Germline values: CDR1 SGHTA, CDR2 FQGNSA. This CDR3 comprises 17 residues. In DNA form, the CDR3 reads TGTGCCAGCAGCCCGGACCTGGACGGGACTAGGAGAGGAAAACTGTTTTTT. It translates to CASSPDLDGTRRGKLFF. Drawing the rest from reference TRBV7-2 and TRBJ1-4, the complete variable domain is GAGVSQSPSNKVTEKGKDVELRCDPISGHTALYWYRQSLGQGLEFLIYFQGNSAPDKSGLPSDRFSAERTGGSVSTLTIQRTQQEDSAVYLCASSPDLDGTRRGKLFFGSGTQLSVL.

The chain links TRBV15 to TRBJ1-1, with D maybe TRBD1 (5 bases). CDR3 length: 14 residues. Trimming cost V 3 bases and J 4 bases, with 12 bases left between them. Germline V lookup: CDR1 LNHNV, CDR2 YYDKDF (reference sequence). As DNA, the CDR3 is TGTGCCACCAGCAGTACGGGGGTGAGCACTGAAGCTTTCTTT. As protein: CATSSTGVSTEAFF.

This rearrangement joins TRBV5-4 to TRBJ1-1; 9 bases align to TRBD1. J gave up 7 bases and V 4 bases, and 5 bases lay outside the gene matches. The CDR3 is 13 residues long. Germline assignment: CDR1 SGHNT and CDR2 YYREEE (reference sequence). The CDR3 is CASSGTGIFEAFF. CDR3 coding DNA: TGTGCCAGCAGCGGGACAGGGATTTTTGAAGCTTTCTTT.

CDR3 in amino acids: CASSLSGGPYNEQFF. DNA for the CDR3: TGTGCCAGCAGCTTAAGCGGGGGGCCATACAATGAGCAGTTCTTC. V and J are TRBV7-9 and TRBJ2-1; 9 bases line up with TRBD2. The CDR3 has 15 amino acids. The ends lost 2 bases at V and 4 bases at J; junction bases unmatched: 3. Germline values: CDR1 SEHNR, CDR2 FQNEAQ (reference sequence).

This chain uses TRBV19 with TRBJ2-7; TRBD2 matches 11 bases. This CDR3 region has 14 residues. The J segment lost 3 bases and the V segment lost 4 bases, leaving 2 bases of the junction unmatched. In germline, CDR1 is LNHDA, CDR2 SQIVND (reference sequence). CDR3 residues: CASSTLAGGYEQYF. Here the CDR3 DNA reads TGTGCCAGTAGTACGCTAGCGGGAGGCTACGAGCAGTACTTC.

This clonotype was counted between two and nine times. The gene calls are TRBV19 and TRBJ1-5; D not resolved. The CDR3 loop spans 12 amino acids. Looked up from germline, CDR1 is LNHDA and CDR2 is SQIVND (reference sequence). Trimming removed 3 bases at V and 3 bases at J, with 3 bases between. CDR3 protein: CASSIINQPQHF. The CDR3 region has the DNA TGTGCCAGTAGTATCATCAATCAGCCCCAGCATTTT.

The chain has TRBV20-1 and TRBJ1-2, with 7 nucleotides matching TRBD1. CDR3 length: 13 residues. The germline V gene encodes CDR1 DFQATT and CDR2 SNEGSKA (reference sequence). V was clipped by 6 bases and J by 7 bases; unmatched bases: 11. Here the CDR3 reads CSANTQGEGGYTF. The CDR3 region has the DNA TGCAGTGCGAACACCCAGGGGGAAGGTGGCTACACCTTC.

The genes are TRBV11-1 and TRBJ2-5, with D possibly called TRBD1 or TRBD2 (7 bases each). V gave up 4 bases and J gave up 4 bases, with 19 bases separating them. The CDR3 covers 16 residues. Per the germline V gene, CDR1 is SGHAT and CDR2 is FQDESV (reference sequence). In nucleotides, the CDR3 is TGTGCCAGCAGCTCGAGCCTCCCAGGGGGGGCAGAGACCCAGTACTTC. This sequence encodes CASSSSLPGGAETQYF.

The chain is built from TRBV15 and TRBJ2-3, with D perhaps given as TRBD1 or TRBD2 (5 bases each). The CDR3 extends over 18 amino acids. V lost 0 bases to trimming and J lost 2 bases, with 18 bases between them. Germline values: CDR1 LNHNV, CDR2 YYDKDF (reference sequence). This CDR3 reads CATSRDGAESPLTDTQYF. The CDR3 nucleotides read TGTGCCACCAGCAGAGACGGGGCGGAGAGCCCCCTCACAGATACGCAGTATTTT.

The rearrangement joins TRBV7-9 to TRBJ1-3; D is unclear. From germline, CDR1 is SEHNR and CDR2 FQNEAQ (reference sequence). The germline V and J ends were trimmed by 8 bases and 4 bases, with 12 bases remaining between them. The CDR3 loop spans 13 amino acids. CDR3 sequence (DNA): TGTGCCAGCGGGCTGGGAACCGGAAACACCATATATTTT. Translation gives CASGLGTGNTIYF. Supplemented by reference TRBV7-9 and TRBJ1-3, the full variable domain reads DTGVSQNPRHKITKRGQNVTFRCDPISEHNRLYWYRQTLGQGPEFLTYFQNEAQLEKSRLLSDRFSAERPKGSFSTLEIQRTEQGDSAMYLCASGLGTGNTIYFGEGSWLTVV.

The genes are TRBV5-3 and TRBJ2-5; the D call may be TRBD1 or TRBD2 (5 bases each). TRBV5-3 belongs to the ORF category, with a function that is uncertain. This CDR3 has 14 amino acids. V gave up 8 bases and J gave up 7 bases, with 21 bases separating them. Here the CDR3 DNA reads TGTGCCAGCATCTCGGGACGTAGTTTAGGGACCCAGTACTTC. Translation: CASISGRSLGTQYF.

The genes are TRBV2 and TRBJ2-3; D is uncertain. Germline-derived CDR1 and CDR2 are SNHLY and FYNNEI. Trimming left V 4 bases short and J 6 bases short, with 8 bases between. The CDR3 is made up of 12 amino acids. CDR3 sequence (DNA): TGTGCCAGCAGTGCGGCACGTGATACGCAGTATTTT. It encodes CASSAARDTQYF.

A single count supports this clonotype. This CDR3 reads CASSLRDGGYNSPLHF. As DNA, the CDR3 is TGTGCCAGCAGCTTACGCGACGGAGGGTATAATTCACCCCTCCACTTT. The chain couples TRBV7-2 to TRBJ1-6; D not resolved. The V end lost 2 bases, the J end lost 4 bases, and 12 bases lay between the germline ends. The CDR3 loop spans 16 amino acids. CDR1 and CDR2 from the germline V gene are SGHTA and FQGNSA.

The chain joins TRBV19 to TRBJ2-4; 7 bases are shared with TRBD1. CDR3 length equals 13 residues. Trimming at V came to 5 bases and at J to 7 bases, leaving 5 bases not matched to a gene. Per germline, CDR1 LNHDA and CDR2 SQIVND (reference sequence). CDR3 nucleotides: TGTGCCAGTAGTGAGAGGGGGCTGAACATTCAGTACTTC. It yields the protein CASSERGLNIQYF. Full variable domain (rest looked up from reference TRBV19 and TRBJ2-4): DGGITQSPKYLFRKEGQNVTLSCEQNLNHDAMYWYRQDPGQGLRLIYYSQIVNDFQKGDIAEGYSVSREKKESFPLTVTSAQKNPTAFYLCASSERGLNIQYFGAGTRLSVL.

The genes are TRBV6-1 and TRBJ2-7; D perhaps matches TRBD2 (5 bases). The CDR3 is 11 amino acids. The V end lost 7 bases, the J end lost 4 bases, and 8 bases lay between the germline ends. The germline V gene encodes CDR1 MNHNS and CDR2 SASEGT. CDR3 DNA: TGTGCCAGCATGGGCGGGTACGAGCAGTACTTC. It codes for CASMGGYEQYF.